Shown below are 32 T cell receptor beta chains from a single sample sequenced in a study of beta chain features in type 1 diabetes. The authors reverse transcribed all of the isolated RNA, so sequencing captured expressed TCRB transcripts. This table comes from immunoSEQ multiplex PCR, and its TCRdb copy is limited to in-frame clones, with some not included. The sample has 130,000 or so clones; around a tenth are singletons. Sequenced sample: central memory CD4+ T cells from blood. These receptors originate from a woman aged 40 to 50 in good health.

About this clone itself: The same CDR3 also results from other DNA sequences found in this sample. This rearrangement joins TRBV18 to TRBJ2-3, with 9 bases aligning to TRBD2. V lost 0 bases to trimming and J lost 6 bases; unmatched junction nucleotides: 4. The CDR3 extends over 15 amino acids. CDR1 is KGHSH, CDR2 LQKENI, per germline. Here the CDR3 reads CASSPPGLAGDTQYF. Written as DNA, the CDR3 is TGTGCCAGCTCACCACCGGGCCTAGCGGGGGATACGCAGTATTTT.

The chain links TRBV7-9 to TRBJ1-1; 9 nucleotides agree with TRBD1. V lost 5 bases, J lost 3 bases, and 10 bases stayed unmatched. Germline V lookup: CDR1 SEHNR, CDR2 FQNEAQ (reference sequence). This CDR3 comprises 16 residues. In DNA form, the CDR3 reads TGTGCCAGCAGCCAAGGTGCGGGACAGGGCCACACTGAAGCTTTCTTT. It encodes CASSQGAGQGHTEAFF. Together with reference TRBV7-9 and TRBJ1-1, the CDR3 gives the full variable domain: DTGVSQNPRHKITKRGQNVTFRCDPISEHNRLYWYRQTLGQGPEFLTYFQNEAQLEKSRLLSDRFSAERPKGSFSTLEIQRTEQGDSAMYLCASSQGAGQGHTEAFFGQGTRLTVV.

This clone was seen only a few times. The chain has TRBV19 and TRBJ2-7; TRBD1 matches 7 bases. The CDR3 loop spans 16 amino acids. Per germline, CDR1 LNHDA and CDR2 SQIVND (reference sequence). Unmatched junction bases numbered 10, after V lost 1 base and J lost 4 bases. CDR3 nucleotide sequence: TGTGCCAGTAGTATAGCGGGACAGCCGCGATATTACGAGCAGTACTTC. Protein sequence: CASSIAGQPRYYEQYF.

The chain carries TRBV10-2 and TRBJ1-1; 12 bases align to TRBD1. The CDR3 contains 19 residues. From germline, CDR1 is WSHSY and CDR2 SAAADI. J was trimmed by 1 base and V by 8 bases; bases with no gene match: 17. The CDR3 loop reads CASYTGTGGRAARNTEAFF. The CDR3 nucleotides read TGCGCCAGCTACACCGGGACAGGGGGCCGCGCGGCCCGGAACACTGAAGCTTTCTTT.

This chain uses TRBV5-1 with TRBJ2-1; a weak D match, TRBD1 (6 bases). CDR1 is SGHRS, CDR2 YFSETQ, per germline. V lost 7 bases, J lost 4 bases, and 15 bases lay in between. The CDR3 extends over 14 amino acids. The CDR3 DNA follows: TGCGCCAGCGCATTTGGGACACTTTACAATGAGCAGTTCTTC. It is translated as CASAFGTLYNEQFF.

This clone was seen only a few times. This rearrangement joins TRBV9 to TRBJ1-3; 10 nucleotides line up with TRBD1. Germline CDR1 and CDR2: SGDLS and YYNGEE. With V trimmed by 2 bases and J by 8 bases, 4 bases remained unmatched. The CDR3 contains 14 residues. CDR3 DNA: TGTGCCAGCAGCGTGACAGGGGGCGAAGACACCATATATTTT. As protein: CASSVTGGEDTIYF.

The chain uses TRBV14 and TRBJ1-5; D is unclear. CDR3 length: 13 residues. CDR1 is SGHDN and CDR2 is FVKESK in the germline V gene. The V end lost 1 base, the J end lost 7 bases, and 8 bases lay between the germline ends. The CDR3 DNA reads TGTGCCAGCAGCCAAGGAGGGAAGCAGCCCCAGCATTTT. Protein product: CASSQGGKQPQHF.

The chain links TRBV5-5 to TRBJ1-4; D perhaps matches TRBD1 (5 bases). The CDR3 length is 16 residues. Germline values: CDR1 SGHKS, CDR2 YYEKEE (reference sequence). V was cut by 2 bases and J by 2 bases, with 13 bases left in between. CDR3 DNA: TGTGCCAGCAGCTTCGGTCAGGGAACGACTAATGAAAAACTGTTTTTT. Translated: CASSFGQGTTNEKLFF. The variable domain in full, completed from reference TRBV5-5 and TRBJ1-4, reads DAGVTQSPTHLIKTRGQQVTLRCSPISGHKSVSWYQQVLGQGPQFIFQYYEKEERGRGNFPDRFSARQFPNYSSELNVNALLLGDSALYLCASSFGQGTTNEKLFFGSGTQLSVL.

The chain has TRBV7-9 and TRBJ2-1; 9 positions agree with TRBD2. Germline CDR1 SEHNR, CDR2 FQNEAQ (reference sequence). V lost 3 bases, J lost 7 bases, and 13 bases stayed unmatched. This CDR3 region has 17 residues. For the CDR3, the DNA is TGTGCCAGCAGCTTCTCCTGGGGCGGGGGGGCCGAGAATGAGCAGTTCTTC. Its protein is CASSFSWGGGAENEQFF. The full variable domain, with the rest looked up from reference TRBV7-9 and TRBJ2-1, is DTGVSQNPRHKITKRGQNVTFRCDPISEHNRLYWYRQTLGQGPEFLTYFQNEAQLEKSRLLSDRFSAERPKGSFSTLEIQRTEQGDSAMYLCASSFSWGGGAENEQFFGPGTRLTVL.

The genes are TRBV7-9 and TRBJ2-5, with TRBD2 identical over 8 bases. Germline CDR1 and CDR2: SEHNR and FQNEAQ (reference sequence). The CDR3 totals 17 residues. The junction had 10 bases not matched to a gene; V was cut back by 4 bases and J by 0 bases. CDR3 in amino acids: CASSSDFTGGYQETQYF. The CDR3 bases are TGTGCCAGCAGCTCTGATTTTACGGGGGGGTACCAAGAGACCCAGTACTTC.

This clone was counted many times. The rearrangement joins TRBV11-2 to TRBJ2-3; tentatively, D is TRBD2 (6 bases). Germline loops: CDR1 SGHAT, CDR2 FQNNGV. The CDR3 is made up of 15 amino acids. V was cut by 5 bases and J by 0 bases, with 12 bases left in between. CDR3 region: CASSPRDFSTDTQYF. CDR3 bases: TGTGCCAGCAGCCCCCGGGACTTTAGCACAGATACGCAGTATTTT.

The chain combines TRBV4-2 with TRBJ2-3; 15 bases align to TRBD2. Per the germline V gene, CDR1 is LGHNA and CDR2 is YNFKEQ. V was clipped by 5 bases and J by 4 bases; unmatched bases: 4. The CDR3 spans 16 residues. In nucleotides, the CDR3 is TGTGCCAGCAGCACCCGGACTAGCGGGGGGGCAGATACGCAGTATTTT. Translated: CASSTRTSGGADTQYF.

The CDR3 coding sequence is TGTGCCAGCAGCCCCACCCGGGCCTACGAGCAGTACTTC. Encoded protein: CASSPTRAYEQYF. This chain uses TRBV7-2 with TRBJ2-7; D not resolved. V was cut by 5 bases and J by 2 bases, with 10 bases left in between. The CDR3 runs 13 residues. The germline V gene has CDR1 SGHTA and CDR2 FQGNSA.

This rearrangement joins TRBV27 to TRBJ2-3; tentatively, D is TRBD1 (6 bases). The germline CDR1 and CDR2 sequences are MNHEY and SMNVEV (reference sequence). This CDR3 region has 14 residues. V gave up 7 bases and J gave up 2 bases, with 13 bases separating them. This chain's CDR3 is CASTETGHTDTQYF. The CDR3 bases are TGTGCCAGCACTGAGACAGGCCACACAGATACGCAGTATTTT.

This clone was found many times. This sample includes further DNA sequences coding for the same CDR3. The chain carries TRBV29-1 and TRBJ1-2; 9 bases line up with TRBD1. Germline assignment: CDR1 SQVTM and CDR2 ANQGSEA. The CDR3 sequence is 11 residues long. V lost 6 bases to trimming and J lost 8 bases; unmatched junction nucleotides: 4. The DNA of the CDR3 is TGCAGCGTGGGACAGGGAGGCGGCTACACCTTC. It encodes CSVGQGGGYTF.

This chain uses TRBV5-1 with TRBJ2-2; 7 bases line up with TRBD1. There are 16 residues in the CDR3. Germline CDR1 and CDR2: SGHRS and YFSETQ. V lost 7 bases and J lost 4; bases outside the gene matches: 13. The CDR3 reads CASGYGKGGRTGELFF. The CDR3 region has the DNA TGCGCCAGCGGTTACGGAAAAGGGGGCCGCACCGGGGAGCTGTTTTTT.

This clone was observed a handful of times. The chain uses TRBV7-8 and TRBJ1-2; D ambiguous. The CDR3 has 13 amino acids. V was shortened by 1 base and J by 4 bases, with 7 bases between the two germline ends. Per the germline V gene, CDR1 is SGHVS and CDR2 is FQNEAQ. The CDR3 spells CASSLDPGYGYTF. CDR3 nucleotide sequence: TGTGCCAGCAGCTTAGACCCAGGCTATGGCTACACCTTC.

This chain connects TRBV5-1 to TRBJ2-3, with 7 nucleotides matching TRBD2. The ends lost 4 bases at V and 6 bases at J; junction bases unmatched: 8. The V gene's germline CDR1 is SGHRS and CDR2 YFSETQ. CDR3 size: 14 residues. CDR3 loop: CASSPAGTGDTQYF. The CDR3 DNA follows: TGCGCCAGCAGCCCAGCGGGGACGGGGGATACGCAGTATTTT.

Many counts were recorded for this clone. V usage is TRBV5-4 and J usage is TRBJ2-1; 10 bases are shared with TRBD2. Trimming at V came to 2 bases and at J to 6 bases, leaving 5 bases not matched to a gene. CDR3 size: 15 residues. In germline, CDR1 is SGHNT, CDR2 YYREEE (reference sequence). The chain's CDR3 is CASSFGLADVNEQFF. The CDR3, as DNA: TGTGCCAGCAGCTTTGGACTAGCGGACGTCAATGAGCAGTTCTTC.

This clone was seen more than once but under ten times. The chain is built from TRBV2 and TRBJ2-2; D gene ambiguous. The CDR3 runs to 12 residues. CDR1 is SNHLY and CDR2 is FYNNEI in the germline V gene. Trimming cost V 6 bases and J 3 bases, with 5 bases left between them. CDR3 DNA: TGTGCCAGCAGGAGCGACACCGGGGAGCTGTTTTTT. It is translated as CASRSDTGELFF.

The chain is built from TRBV28 and TRBJ2-7, with 9 bases aligning to TRBD2. This CDR3 spans 15 amino acids. The junction had 6 bases not matched to a gene; V was cut back by 4 bases and J by 2 bases. Germline V gene data show CDR1 as MDHEN and CDR2 as SYDVKM. This CDR3 is CASSYQGGGAYEQYF. The DNA for the CDR3 is TGTGCCAGCAGTTATCAGGGCGGGGGGGCCTACGAGCAGTACTTC.

This clone was recorded at least ten times. This chain connects TRBV20-1 to TRBJ2-7; no reliable D call. Germline values: CDR1 DFQATT, CDR2 SNEGSKA (reference sequence). The V end lost 5 bases, the J end lost 7 bases, and 12 bases lay between the germline ends. The CDR3 extends over 11 amino acids. CDR3 loop: CSAVQSWEQYF. The DNA for the CDR3 is TGCAGTGCTGTTCAGTCCTGGGAGCAGTACTTC.

The gene calls are TRBV19 and TRBJ2-7, with 10 bases lining up with TRBD1. J lost 6 bases, V lost 9 bases, and 5 bases had no gene match. Germline-derived CDR1 and CDR2 are LNHDA and SQIVND (reference sequence). The CDR3 is made up of 12 amino acids. The CDR3 nucleotides read TGTGCCAGCGACAGGGGGCGCGGCGAGCAGTACTTC. Translation: CASDRGRGEQYF.

This chain joins TRBV5-5 and TRBJ2-1; 10 nucleotides align to TRBD2. V gave up 0 bases and J gave up 4 bases; unmatched junction bases: 10. Germline-derived CDR1 and CDR2 are SGHKS and YYEKEE (reference sequence). There are 18 residues in the CDR3. The DNA of the CDR3 is TGTGCCAGCAGCTTGGGAGCTAGAGCGGGGGGGCGTTACAATGAGCAGTTCTTC. Translated: CASSLGARAGGRYNEQFF.

This clone appeared a few times. V gene TRBV19 combines with J gene TRBJ1-5; D call uncertain. Trimming shortened V by 7 bases and J by 0 bases, and 7 bases separated the two germline ends. The length of the CDR3 is 13 residues. CDR1 and CDR2 (germline): LNHDA, SQIVND (reference sequence). CDR3 sequence reads: CASKSSSNQPQHF. In DNA, the CDR3 is TGTGCCAGTAAGAGCTCTAGCAATCAGCCCCAGCATTTT.

As DNA, the CDR3 is TGCGCCAGCAGCCAAGGGTCGGGTGTAAGAGACACTGAAGCTTTCTTT. Translating gives CASSQGSGVRDTEAFF. The chain uses TRBV4-1 and TRBJ1-1, with D unclear. Germline CDR1 is MGHRA and CDR2 is YSYEKL. This CDR3 has 16 amino acids. The V end lost 1 base, the J end lost 3 bases, and 15 bases lay between the germline ends.

A few counts support this clone. The genes are TRBV5-4 and TRBJ1-1, with D uncertain. The CDR3 covers 12 residues. The V end was cut by 2 bases, the J end by 8 bases, with 10 bases between. Germline V gene lookup returns CDR1 SGHNT and CDR2 YYREEE (reference sequence). The CDR3 loop is CASSLDGLEAFF. The DNA of the CDR3 is TGTGCCAGCAGCTTAGACGGACTCGAAGCTTTCTTT.

This clone has more than one count but fewer than ten. The chain joins TRBV18 to TRBJ2-1, with D tentatively TRBD1 (6 bases). The germline V and J ends were trimmed by 3 bases and 5 bases, with 14 bases remaining between them. Germline V gene data show CDR1 as KGHSH and CDR2 as LQKENI. CDR3 length: 15 amino acids. CDR3 residues: CASSPVWTANNEQFF. For the CDR3, the DNA is TGTGCCAGCTCACCTGTATGGACAGCGAACAATGAGCAGTTCTTC.

The chain combines TRBV4-3 with TRBJ1-5; D remains unclear. Germline V gene sequence: CDR1 LGHNA, CDR2 YSLEER. The CDR3 has 12 amino acids. With 0 bases removed from V and 9 bases from J, the gap between germline ends came to 6 bases. In DNA form, the CDR3 reads TGCGCCAGCAGCCAAGATCGGGGGCCCCAGCATTTT. Protein product: CASSQDRGPQHF.

This clone was observed many times. The J gene is TRBJ1-5, the V gene TRBV4-2; no firm D call. The germline V gene has CDR1 LGHNA and CDR2 YNFKEQ. CDR3 length equals 15 residues. V gave up 0 bases and J gave up 5 bases, with 11 bases separating them. The CDR3 reads CASSQDGQSHQPQHF. In nucleotides, the CDR3 is TGTGCCAGCAGCCAAGATGGGCAGTCCCATCAGCCCCAGCATTTT.

CDR3 region: CASSLSSGGPDTQYF. The DNA for the CDR3 is TGTGCCAGCAGCTTATCTAGCGGGGGCCCAGATACGCAGTATTTT. The chain recombines TRBV7-9 with TRBJ2-3; 10 bases agree with TRBD2. This CDR3 contains 15 residues. J lost 4 bases, V lost 2 bases, and 3 bases had no gene match. The germline CDR1 and CDR2 sequences are SEHNR and FQNEAQ (reference sequence).

This chain links TRBV27 with TRBJ2-2, with 10 bases aligning to TRBD2. Trimming took 5 bases from V and 4 from J; bases not matched to a gene: 10. The CDR3 covers 17 residues. Germline assignment: CDR1 MNHEY and CDR2 SMNVEV (reference sequence). CDR3 sequence (DNA): TGTGCCAGCAGTCAAAGCGGGGGGGCTCCGGGCACCGGGGAGCTGTTTTTT. This codes for CASSQSGGAPGTGELFF.